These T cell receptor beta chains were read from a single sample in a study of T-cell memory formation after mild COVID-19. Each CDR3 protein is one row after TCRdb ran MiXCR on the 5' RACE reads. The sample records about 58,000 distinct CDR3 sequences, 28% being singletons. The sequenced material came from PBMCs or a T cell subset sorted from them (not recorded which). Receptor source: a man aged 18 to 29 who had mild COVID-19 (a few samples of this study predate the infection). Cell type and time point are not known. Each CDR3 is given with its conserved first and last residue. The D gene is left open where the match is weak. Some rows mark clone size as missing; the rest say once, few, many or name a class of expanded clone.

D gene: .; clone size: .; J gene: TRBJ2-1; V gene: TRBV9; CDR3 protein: CASSVGPLSNEQFF; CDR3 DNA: TGTGCCAGCAGCGTAGGTCCACTCTCCAATGAGCAGTTCTTC
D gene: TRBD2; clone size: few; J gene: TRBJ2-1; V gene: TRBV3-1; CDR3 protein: CASSPIRTSGGVNEQFF; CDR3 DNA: TGTGCCAGCAGCCCGATAAGGACTAGCGGGGGGGTCAATGAGCAGTTCTTC
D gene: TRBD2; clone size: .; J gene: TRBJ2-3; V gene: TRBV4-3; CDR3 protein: CASSPQVAGDSTDTQYF; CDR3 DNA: TGCGCCAGCAGCCCTCAGGTAGCGGGGGATAGCACAGATACGCAGTATTTT
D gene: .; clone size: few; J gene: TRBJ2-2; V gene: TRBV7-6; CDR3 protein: CASSLESGLANTGELFF; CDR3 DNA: TGTGCCAGCAGCTTAGAATCAGGGCTCGCGAACACCGGGGAGCTGTTTTTT
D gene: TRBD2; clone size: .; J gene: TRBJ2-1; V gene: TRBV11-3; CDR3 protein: CASSVGLAGWDEQFF; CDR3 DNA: TGTGCCAGCAGCGTGGGACTAGCGGGTTGGGATGAGCAGTTCTTC
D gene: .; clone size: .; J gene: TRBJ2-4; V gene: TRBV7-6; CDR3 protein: CASSQAPAAENIQYF; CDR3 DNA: TGTGCCAGCAGCCAAGCCCCCGCGGCCGAAAACATTCAGTACTTC
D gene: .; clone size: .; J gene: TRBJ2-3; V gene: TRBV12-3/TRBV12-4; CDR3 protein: CASTIGTDTQYF; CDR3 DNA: TGTGCCAGCACCATCGGCACAGATACGCAGTATTTT
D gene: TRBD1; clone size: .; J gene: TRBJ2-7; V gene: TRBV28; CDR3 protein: CASRRGQENYEQYF; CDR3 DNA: TGTGCCAGCAGGCGGGGACAGGAGAACTACGAGCAGTACTTC
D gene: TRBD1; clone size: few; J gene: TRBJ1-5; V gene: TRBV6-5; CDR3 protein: CASREARGEPQHF; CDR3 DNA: TGTGCCAGCAGGGAAGCCAGGGGGGAGCCCCAGCATTTT
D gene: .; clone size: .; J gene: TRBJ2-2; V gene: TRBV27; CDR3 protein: CASMAGGDTGELFF; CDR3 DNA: TGTGCCAGCATGGCAGGAGGGGACACCGGGGAGCTGTTTTTT
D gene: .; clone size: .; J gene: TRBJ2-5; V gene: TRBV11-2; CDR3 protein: CASSLDPGGQGQETQYF; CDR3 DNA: TGTGCCAGCAGCTTAGATCCTGGCGGGCAGGGTCAAGAGACCCAGTACTTC
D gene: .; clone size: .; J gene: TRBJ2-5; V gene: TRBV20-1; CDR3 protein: CSATRETQYF; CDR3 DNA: TGCAGTGCTACGCGGGAGACCCAGTACTTC
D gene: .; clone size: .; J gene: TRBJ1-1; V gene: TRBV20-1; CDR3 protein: CSASQNTEAFF; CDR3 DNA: TGCAGTGCTAGTCAAAACACTGAAGCTTTCTTT
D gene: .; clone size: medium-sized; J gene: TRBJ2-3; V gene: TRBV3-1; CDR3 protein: CASSQLTWEGQGLAGSTDTQYF; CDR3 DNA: TGTGCCAGCAGCCAACTAACTTGGGAGGGACAGGGCTTAGCGGGGTCCACAGATACGCAGTATTTT
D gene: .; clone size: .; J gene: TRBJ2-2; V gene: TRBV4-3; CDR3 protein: CASSQDIRRGDTGELFF; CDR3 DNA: TGCGCCAGCAGCCAAGATATAAGAAGGGGAGACACCGGGGAGCTGTTTTTT
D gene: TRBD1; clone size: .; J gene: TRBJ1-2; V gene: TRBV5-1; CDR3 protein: CASSTTGTGGFYGYTF; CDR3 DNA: TGCGCCAGCAGCACGACCGGGACAGGGGGCTTCTATGGCTACACCTTC
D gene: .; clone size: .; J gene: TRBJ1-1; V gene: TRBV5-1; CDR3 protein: CASSLRGSGNEAFF; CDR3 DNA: TGCGCCAGCAGCTTGCGGGGGTCTGGTAATGAAGCTTTCTTT
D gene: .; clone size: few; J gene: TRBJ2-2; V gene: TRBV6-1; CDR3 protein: CASSEGSEGGELFF; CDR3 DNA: TGTGCCAGCAGTGAAGGTTCTGAGGGCGGGGAGCTGTTTTTT
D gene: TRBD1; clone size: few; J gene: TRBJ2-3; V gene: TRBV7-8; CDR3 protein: CASSYRTGGGTDTQYF; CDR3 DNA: TGTGCCAGCAGCTACCGGACAGGGGGCGGGACAGATACGCAGTATTTT
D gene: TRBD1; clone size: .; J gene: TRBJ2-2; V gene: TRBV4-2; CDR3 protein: CASSYRTGEENTGELFF; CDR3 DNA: TGTGCCAGCAGCTACCGGACAGGGGAAGAGAACACCGGGGAGCTGTTTTTT
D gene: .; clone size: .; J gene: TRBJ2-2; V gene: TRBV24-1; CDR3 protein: CATSDIAGHTGELFF; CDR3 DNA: TGTGCCACCAGTGATATTGCAGGCCACACCGGGGAGCTGTTTTTT
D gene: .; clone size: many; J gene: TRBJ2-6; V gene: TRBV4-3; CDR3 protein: CASSQDAGTGANVLTF; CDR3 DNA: TGCGCCAGCAGCCAAGATGCCGGTACCGGGGCCAACGTCCTGACTTTC
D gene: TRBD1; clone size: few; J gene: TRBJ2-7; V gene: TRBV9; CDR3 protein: CASSVATGAEQYF; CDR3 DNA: TGTGCCAGCAGCGTAGCCACAGGGGCCGAGCAGTACTTC
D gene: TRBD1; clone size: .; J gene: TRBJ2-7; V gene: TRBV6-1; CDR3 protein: CASSPGTVNEQYF; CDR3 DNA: TGTGCCAGCAGTCCCGGGACAGTCAACGAGCAGTACTTC
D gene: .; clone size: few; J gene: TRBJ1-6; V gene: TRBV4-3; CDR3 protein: CASSPGQSYNSPLHF; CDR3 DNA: TGCGCCAGCAGCCCCGGACAGTCCTATAATTCACCCCTCCACTTT
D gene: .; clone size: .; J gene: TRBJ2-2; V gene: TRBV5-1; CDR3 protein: CASSLESNTGELFF; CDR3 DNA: TGCGCCAGCAGCTTGGAATCGAACACCGGGGAGCTGTTTTTT
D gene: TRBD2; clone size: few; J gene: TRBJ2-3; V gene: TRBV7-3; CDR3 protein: CASSSGGGADTQYF; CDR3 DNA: TGTGCCAGCAGCAGCGGGGGGGGAGCAGATACGCAGTATTTT
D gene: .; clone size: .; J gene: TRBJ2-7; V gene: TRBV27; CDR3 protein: CASSTGITSHEQYF; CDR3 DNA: TGTGCCAGCAGTACCGGGATCACCTCCCACGAGCAGTACTTC
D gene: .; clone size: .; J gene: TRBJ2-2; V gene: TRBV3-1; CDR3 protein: CASGVDTGELFF; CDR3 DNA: TGTGCCTCAGGGGTGGACACCGGGGAGCTGTTTTTT
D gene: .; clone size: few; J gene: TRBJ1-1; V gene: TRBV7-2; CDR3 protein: CASSPSAGREAFF; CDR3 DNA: TGTGCCAGCAGCCCCTCGGCGGGTCGGGAGGCTTTCTTT
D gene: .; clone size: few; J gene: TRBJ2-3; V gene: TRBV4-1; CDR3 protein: CASSQGGRSTDTQYF; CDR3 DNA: TGCGCCAGCAGCCAAGGAGGACGGTCCACAGATACGCAGTATTTT
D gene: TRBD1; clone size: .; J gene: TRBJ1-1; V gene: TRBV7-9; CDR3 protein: CASSIQGGVTEAFF; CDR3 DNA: TGTGCCAGCAGCATCCAGGGGGGTGTCACTGAAGCTTTCTTT
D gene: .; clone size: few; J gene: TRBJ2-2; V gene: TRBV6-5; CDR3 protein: CASTPRPDDTGELFF; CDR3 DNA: TGTGCCAGCACCCCCCGGCCGGACGACACCGGGGAGCTGTTTTTT
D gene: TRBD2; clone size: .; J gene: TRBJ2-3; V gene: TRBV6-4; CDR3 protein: CASSGSGGAPDTQYF; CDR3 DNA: TGTGCCAGCAGTGGTAGCGGGGGGGCCCCAGATACGCAGTATTTT
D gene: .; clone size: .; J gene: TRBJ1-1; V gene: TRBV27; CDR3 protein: CASSLRRAKNTEAFF; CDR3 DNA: TGTGCCAGCAGTCTCCGTCGGGCCAAGAACACTGAAGCTTTCTTT
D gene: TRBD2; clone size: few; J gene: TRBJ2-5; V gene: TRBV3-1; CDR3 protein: CASSPTSGAETQYF; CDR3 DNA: TGTGCCAGCAGCCCCACTAGCGGGGCCGAGACCCAGTACTTC